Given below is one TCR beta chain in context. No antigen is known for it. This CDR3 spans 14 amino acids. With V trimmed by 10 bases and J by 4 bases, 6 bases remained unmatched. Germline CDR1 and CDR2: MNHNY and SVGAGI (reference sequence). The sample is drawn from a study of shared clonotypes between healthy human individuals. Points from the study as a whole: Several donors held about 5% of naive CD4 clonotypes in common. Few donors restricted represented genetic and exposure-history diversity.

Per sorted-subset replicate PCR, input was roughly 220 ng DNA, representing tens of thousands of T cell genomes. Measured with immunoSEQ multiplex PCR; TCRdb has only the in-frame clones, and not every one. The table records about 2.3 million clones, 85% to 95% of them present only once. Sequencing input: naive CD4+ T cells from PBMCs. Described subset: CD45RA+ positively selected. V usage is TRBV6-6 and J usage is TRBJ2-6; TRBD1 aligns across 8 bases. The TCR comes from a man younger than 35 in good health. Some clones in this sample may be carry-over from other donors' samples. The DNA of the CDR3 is TGTGCCATCCAGGGGGCGGGAGGGGCCAACGTCCTGACTTTC. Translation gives CAIQGAGGANVLTF.